The 3 T cell receptor beta chains listed next were all sequenced from one sample in a study of prognosis after radiotherapy for stage I lung cancer (dated by TCRdb to about 2021). Sequencing instrument: Illumina HiSeq 3000. Two rounds of multiplex PCR were used to amplify the TCR beta CDR3 region from genomic DNA. In the first PCR round, primers specific to each TRBV and TRBJ gene were used, and the primer sequences were filed in Chinese patent CN105087789A. TCRdb trimmed the raw reads at Q25, called clones with MiXCR and kept productive beta chains. CDR3 protein duplicates are merged, each entry listing the most common genes and DNA. Here the sample has about 19,000 distinct CDR3 sequences; about three fifths occur a single time. In total, the top ten clones hold 27% of the sample. The sequencing here drew on PBMCs, taken before or after stereotactic body radiation therapy (not recorded which). Source of these receptors: a donor aged 50 or older with non-small cell lung cancer.

The rearrangement links TRBV6-1 to TRBJ2-7; D gene unclear. The CDR3 covers 13 residues. V lost 6 bases to trimming and J lost 2 bases, with 11 bases between them. The germline gives CDR1 MNHNS, CDR2 SASEGT. DNA of the CDR3: TGTGCCAGCAGACTTGGGTCGACCTACGAGCAGTACTTC. The encoded protein is CASRLGSTYEQYF.

The chain recombines TRBV6-1 with TRBJ2-7; D is unclear. The germline V and J ends were trimmed by 1 base and 4 bases, with 5 bases remaining between them. The CDR3 consists of 12 residues. Germline V gene lookup returns CDR1 MNHNS and CDR2 SASEGT. Here the CDR3 DNA reads TGTGCCAGCAGTGAAGGGCAGTACGAGCAGTACTTC. Translated: CASSEGQYEQYF.

For this clonotype: Germline and junction disagree at one end, which may indicate a read error. The rearrangement joins TRBV7-6 to TRBJ2-2, with D possibly matching TRBD2 (5 bases). This CDR3 comprises 13 residues. Per germline, CDR1 SGHVS and CDR2 FNYEAQ. CDR3 region: CASSFAETGEPFF. The DNA for the CDR3 is TGTGCCAGCAGCTTTGCCGAAACCGGGGAGCCGTTTTTT. Drawing the rest from reference TRBV7-6 and TRBJ2-2, the complete variable domain is GAGVSQSPRYKVTKRGQDVALRCDPISGHVSLYWYRQALGQGPEFLTYFNYEAQQDKSGLPNDRFSAERPEGSISTLTIQRTEQRDSAMYRCASSFAETGEPFFGEGSRLTVL.